The sequence of this T cell receptor (beta chain) was determined in a study of post-analysis software for immune sequencing data. Looking at the study overall: Relapsing-remitting, secondary progressive and progressive-relapsing courses of multiple sclerosis were included.

This clonotype was counted a few times. The antigen is not known. Study-level findings and limits: Strong co-clustering by F measure was seen for same-batch samples. Patients had higher frequencies than controls of roughly five TRBV segments, including TRBV5-6, TRBV5-1 and TRBV20-1.

Unique-molecular-identifier-tagged TCR beta cDNA libraries were used. A population of about 0.9 to 10 million T cells gave rise to around 480,000 cDNA molecules. TCRdb reprocessed the PCR reads via MiXCR and lists one record per CDR3 protein. The sample shows roughly 730,000 distinct CDR3 sequences, roughly 27% of them seen only once. The CDR3 spans 14 residues. V shed 5 bases, J shed 9 bases, and the junction held 11 bases outside the gene matches. The chain recombines TRBV12-3 or TRBV12-4 with TRBJ2-3, with 7 bases identical to TRBD1. Sequenced: blood. The TCR originated in a girl under 18 with multiple sclerosis. CDR3 protein: CASSPGGSTGTQYF. In DNA form, the CDR3 reads TGTGCCAGCAGTCCAGGGGGTTCCACGGGAACGCAGTATTTT.